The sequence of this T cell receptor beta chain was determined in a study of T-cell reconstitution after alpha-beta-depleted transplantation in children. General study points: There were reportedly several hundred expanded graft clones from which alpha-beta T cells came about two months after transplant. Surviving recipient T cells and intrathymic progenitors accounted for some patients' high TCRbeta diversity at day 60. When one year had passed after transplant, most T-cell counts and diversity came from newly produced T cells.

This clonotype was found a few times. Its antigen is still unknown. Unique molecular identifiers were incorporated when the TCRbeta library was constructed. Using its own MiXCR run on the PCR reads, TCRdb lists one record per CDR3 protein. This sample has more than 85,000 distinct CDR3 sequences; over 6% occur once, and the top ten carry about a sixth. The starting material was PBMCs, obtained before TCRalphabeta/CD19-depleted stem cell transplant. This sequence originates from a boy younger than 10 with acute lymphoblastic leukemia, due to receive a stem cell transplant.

CDR3: CASSFGLGNYEQYF. In nucleotides, the CDR3 is TGCGCCAGCAGCTTTGGACTGGGGAACTACGAGCAGTACTTC. The chain uses TRBV5-1 and TRBJ2-7; maybe TRBD2 (5 bases). V lost 2 bases and J lost 3, with 12 bases in between. Germline V CDR1 and CDR2: SGHRS, YFSETQ. CDR3 length equals 14 residues.